The 29 T cell receptor beta chains below all came from one sample that was sequenced in a study of siplizumab effects on memory and regulatory T cells. TCRdb's table, derived via immunoSEQ multiplex PCR, lists solely in-frame clones and lacks some. The table lists around 7,000 clones, approximately 70% of them singletons, with about half in the top ten. The sequenced material came from effector memory CD8+ T cells sorted from blood. Subset: unstimulated CD8+ effector memory T cells. Source of these receptors: a human donor in good health.

This chain uses TRBV19 with TRBJ2-2; D unclear. Trimming took 7 bases from V and 2 from J, leaving 5 bases between them. This CDR3 has 12 residues. Germline CDR1 reads LNHDA; CDR2 reads SQIVND (reference sequence). The CDR3: CASNFNTGELFF. For the CDR3, the DNA is TGTGCCAGTAATTTTAACACCGGGGAGCTGTTTTTT.

This clone was found once. The V and J genes are TRBV29-1 and TRBJ2-7, with 11 bases that match TRBD2. With 6 bases clipped from V and 2 bases from J, the junction kept 9 bases outside the gene matches. Per the germline V gene, CDR1 is SQVTM and CDR2 is ANQGSEA. CDR3 length: 15 amino acids. CDR3 amino acids: CSVGRTSGLTYEQYF. Here the CDR3 DNA reads TGCAGCGTGGGCCGGACTAGCGGGTTAACCTACGAGCAGTACTTC.

The chain uses TRBV28 and TRBJ2-2; D is unclear. Looked up from germline, CDR1 is MDHEN and CDR2 is SYDVKM. V was pared by 2 bases and J by 2 bases, with 6 bases between. This CDR3 spans 14 amino acids. CDR3 sequence (DNA): TGTGCCAGCAGTTTAACCTCTAACACCGGGGAGCTGTTTTTT. Amino acids: CASSLTSNTGELFF.

This clone was counted between two and nine times. The V gene is TRBV6-4, the J gene TRBJ2-3; D might be TRBD2 (6 bases). CDR1 is MRHNA and CDR2 is SNTAGT in the germline V gene. V lost 5 bases to trimming and J lost 0 bases, with 6 bases between them. The CDR3 length is 13 residues. CDR3 DNA sequence: TGTGCCAGCAGTAGCGGGAGCACAGATACGCAGTATTTT. It translates to CASSSGSTDTQYF.

The chain carries TRBV28 and TRBJ1-6, with TRBD1 as a possible D gene (6 bases). V dropped 1 base and J dropped 10 bases, with 17 bases sitting between them. Germline loops: CDR1 MDHEN, CDR2 SYDVKM. The CDR3 has 16 amino acids. The CDR3 loop is CASSLLGRGKGSPLHF. In DNA form, the CDR3 reads TGTGCCAGCAGTTTATTGGGCAGGGGAAAGGGGTCACCCCTCCACTTT.

V and J are TRBV9 and TRBJ2-7, with 8 bases fitting TRBD2. This CDR3 region has 14 residues. Germline CDR1 is SGDLS and CDR2 is YYNGEE. V lost 2 bases to trimming and J lost 7 bases; unmatched junction nucleotides: 8. CDR3 bases: TGTGCCAGCAGCGTCACCGGGAGGGCCGGGGAGCAGTACTTC. Translated, it gives CASSVTGRAGEQYF. Full variable domain (rest looked up from reference TRBV9 and TRBJ2-7): DSGVTQTPKHLITATGQRVTLRCSPRSGDLSVYWYQQSLDQGLQFLIQYYNGEERAKGNILERFSAQQFPDLHSELNLSSLELGDSALYFCASSVTGRAGEQYFGPGTRLTVT.

This clone came up once. The chain joins TRBV4-3 to TRBJ1-1; D uncertain. The length of the CDR3 is 16 residues. The V and J ends lost 4 bases and 0 bases respectively, with 15 bases between them. Germline loops: CDR1 LGHNA, CDR2 YSLEER. Here the CDR3 DNA reads TGCGCCAGCAGCCGTCTGACGGGAAAGATGAACACTGAAGCTTTCTTT. This encodes CASSRLTGKMNTEAFF.

The chain links TRBV6-4 to TRBJ2-3; 10 positions agree with TRBD2. V trimming: 0 bases; J trimming: 4 bases; junction bases outside the gene matches: 4. CDR1 is MRHNA and CDR2 is SNTAGT in the germline V gene. CDR3 length: 16 residues. The CDR3, as DNA: TGTGCCAGCAGTGACTCGGCTAGCGGGGGTCCAGATACGCAGTATTTT. This sequence encodes CASSDSASGGPDTQYF.

This clone was counted a single time. The gene calls are TRBV7-9 and TRBJ2-1; TRBD2 agrees at 7 bases. V trimming: 5 bases; J trimming: 0 bases; junction bases outside the gene matches: 10. Germline lookup yields CDR1 SEHNR and CDR2 FQNEAQ (reference sequence). This CDR3 is 17 amino acids long. In nucleotides, the CDR3 is TGTGCCAGCAGCCCTCAGCGGGATCCGATCTCCTACAATGAGCAGTTCTTC. Its translation: CASSPQRDPISYNEQFF.

In its sample, this clone was seen once. V is TRBV4-3 and J is TRBJ2-5; possible D gene TRBD2, 6 bases. CDR1 and CDR2 (germline): LGHNA, YSLEER. The CDR3 is 15 residues long. The V end lost 3 bases, the J end lost 1 base, and 12 bases lay between the germline ends. CDR3 sequence reads: CASSQGTGSQETQYF. The CDR3 nucleotides are TGCGCCAGCAGCCAGGGGACTGGCTCCCAAGAGACCCAGTACTTC.

Regarding this clone: A junction boundary mismatches the germline segment, possibly from a read error. This chain connects TRBV29-1 to TRBJ2-5, with a weak D call TRBD1 (6 bases). Germline lookup yields CDR1 SQVTM and CDR2 ANQGSEA. The CDR3 runs 13 residues. CDR3 protein: CSVTGTRQGTQYF. CDR3 DNA sequence: TGCAGCGTCACCGGGACAAGGCAAGGGACCCAGTACTTC. Based on the CDR3 plus reference TRBV29-1 and TRBJ2-5, the full variable domain is SAVISQKPSRDICQRGTSLTIQCQVDSQVTMMFWYRQQPGQSLTLIATANQGSEATYESGFVIDKFPISRPNLTFSTLTVSNMSPEDSSIYLCSVTGTRQGTQYFGPGTRLLVL.

This chain uses TRBV9 with TRBJ2-3; 8 bases align to TRBD1. Per the germline V gene, CDR1 is SGDLS and CDR2 is YYNGEE. V gave up 4 bases and J gave up 1 base; unmatched junction bases: 5. The CDR3 is made up of 15 amino acids. The CDR3, as DNA: TGTGCCAGCAGCCCGGGACAGGTACGCACAGATACGCAGTATTTT. It encodes CASSPGQVRTDTQYF.

By share of the sample, this clone is medium-sized. The chain recombines TRBV19 with TRBJ1-5; weak D call: TRBD1 (6 bases). There are 15 residues in the CDR3. Per the germline V gene, CDR1 is LNHDA and CDR2 is SQIVND (reference sequence). V was cut by 4 bases and J by 1 base, with 11 bases left in between. The CDR3 reads CASSSYQGSNQPQHF. The CDR3 nucleotides read TGTGCCAGTAGTAGCTACCAGGGGAGCAATCAGCCCCAGCATTTT. Complete variable domain (other parts from reference TRBV19 and TRBJ1-5): DGGITQSPKYLFRKEGQNVTLSCEQNLNHDAMYWYRQDPGQGLRLIYYSQIVNDFQKGDIAEGYSVSREKKESFPLTVTSAQKNPTAFYLCASSSYQGSNQPQHFGDGTRLSIL.

This chain links TRBV9 with TRBJ2-7; D gene uncertain. V was cut by 4 bases and J by 6 bases, with 17 bases left in between. CDR1 and CDR2 (germline): SGDLS, YYNGEE. This CDR3 region has 14 residues. The CDR3 loop reads CASSYGSTGVEQYF. The DNA of the CDR3 is TGTGCCAGCAGCTACGGATCAACCGGCGTCGAGCAGTACTTC. The full variable domain, in which reference TRBV9 and TRBJ2-7 provide the parts outside the CDR3, is DSGVTQTPKHLITATGQRVTLRCSPRSGDLSVYWYQQSLDQGLQFLIQYYNGEERAKGNILERFSAQQFPDLHSELNLSSLELGDSALYFCASSYGSTGVEQYFGPGTRLTVT.

V is TRBV29-1 and J is TRBJ1-3; possible D gene TRBD1, 6 bases. The CDR3 length is 14 residues. V shed 2 bases and J shed 5 bases, with 13 bases lying between them. Germline V CDR1 and CDR2: SQVTM, ANQGSEA. This CDR3 is CSVETGKERNTIYF. In DNA form, the CDR3 reads TGCAGCGTTGAAACAGGGAAGGAGAGAAACACCATATATTTT.

This chain connects TRBV27 to TRBJ2-2; D call uncertain. From germline, CDR1 is MNHEY and CDR2 SMNVEV (reference sequence). V was cut by 3 bases and J by 6 bases, with 14 bases left in between. CDR3 size: 15 residues. For the CDR3, the DNA is TGTGCCAGCAGTTTTACCAGCAGAGGATCCGGGGAGCTGTTTTTT. Translation: CASSFTSRGSGELFF.

This chain links TRBV10-3 with TRBJ2-2; 9 nucleotides agree with TRBD1. The V gene end was trimmed by 6 bases and the J gene end by 5 bases; junction bases not matched to a gene: 7. Germline lookup yields CDR1 ENHRY and CDR2 SYGVKD. The CDR3 runs 15 residues. The CDR3 nucleotides read TGTGCCATCAGAAAACAGGGGGCAGGGACCGGGGAGCTGTTTTTT. It specifies CAIRKQGAGTGELFF.

The V and J genes are TRBV7-9 and TRBJ2-7; D is possibly TRBD1 (5 bases). Germline lookup yields CDR1 SEHNR and CDR2 FQNEAQ (reference sequence). V was shortened by 5 bases and J by 1 base, with 12 bases between the two germline ends. This CDR3 comprises 14 residues. CDR3 sequence: CASSLTETSYEQYF. The CDR3 nucleotides read TGTGCCAGCAGCCTGACAGAGACTTCCTACGAGCAGTACTTC.

This chain uses TRBV6-5 with TRBJ2-3; D is unresolved. CDR3 length: 14 amino acids. Germline V gene data show CDR1 as MNHEY and CDR2 as SVGAGI. V was pared by 2 bases and J by 1 base, with 7 bases between. The CDR3 DNA is TGTGCCAGCAGTTACCTTGGGGGCACAGATACGCAGTATTTT. It codes for CASSYLGGTDTQYF.

Worth noting for this clone: Other nucleotide sequences in the sample specify the same CDR3. The gene calls are TRBV18 and TRBJ1-4; possible D gene TRBD1, 5 bases. Germline V gene sequence: CDR1 KGHSH, CDR2 LQKENI. Trimming removed 4 bases from V and 5 bases from J, with 8 bases in between. CDR3 length: 13 amino acids. The CDR3 spells CASSLGGNEKLFF. CDR3 DNA sequence: TGTGCCAGCTCACTCGGGGGAAATGAAAAACTGTTTTTT.

Here the CDR3 DNA reads TGCGCCAGCAGCCAACTTGGAAACACTGAAGCTTTCTTT. It translates to CASSQLGNTEAFF. The J gene is TRBJ1-1, the V gene TRBV4-3; D uncertain. The germline V and J ends were trimmed by 2 bases and 2 bases, with 6 bases remaining between them. Germline-derived CDR1 and CDR2 are LGHNA and YSLEER. CDR3 length equals 13 residues.

Details on this clone: This sample also contains other DNA sequences that code for the same CDR3. This sequence joins TRBV2 and TRBJ2-2, with D possibly matching TRBD2 (5 bases). V lost 6 bases to trimming and J lost 1 base, with 9 bases between them. The CDR3 runs to 14 residues. Germline CDR1 and CDR2: SNHLY and FYNNEI. Written as DNA, the CDR3 is TGTGCCAGCAGGTGGACTCAGAACACCGGGGAGCTGTTTTTT. It is translated as CASRWTQNTGELFF.

This clone was seen once. The chain links TRBV6-1 to TRBJ1-1; TRBD1 aligns across 12 bases. The CDR3 has 15 residues. In germline, CDR1 is MNHNS, CDR2 SASEGT. The V segment lost 4 bases and the J segment 1 base; nucleotides outside the gene matches: 1. CDR3 DNA: TGTGCCAGCAGTGCGGGACAGGGGGCGAACACTGAAGCTTTCTTT. Amino acids: CASSAGQGANTEAFF.

The V and J genes are TRBV6-1 and TRBJ2-7; D is unresolved. The CDR3 spans 13 residues. Germline V gene data show CDR1 as MNHNS and CDR2 as SASEGT. V was shortened by 1 base and J by 3 bases, with 7 bases between the two germline ends. The CDR3 reads CASSEGEIYEQYF. As DNA, the CDR3 is TGTGCCAGCAGTGAAGGGGAAATCTACGAGCAGTACTTC.

This clone turned up a few times. The chain links TRBV6-1 to TRBJ2-7; 8 bases fit TRBD1. Germline CDR1 reads MNHNS; CDR2 reads SASEGT. V lost 1 base to trimming and J lost 2 bases; unmatched junction nucleotides: 4. This CDR3 spans 15 amino acids. The CDR3 DNA sequence: TGTGCCAGCAGTGAAGAGGCAGGGGGCGCCTACGAGCAGTACTTC. It encodes CASSEEAGGAYEQYF.

V usage is TRBV5-4 and J usage is TRBJ1-1; D may be TRBD1 (5 bases). CDR3 length: 13 residues. The V gene's germline CDR1 is SGHNT and CDR2 YYREEE (reference sequence). V was trimmed by 0 bases and J by 4 bases, leaving 7 bases between them. The CDR3 DNA sequence: TGTGCCAGCAGCTTGGGTGGGGGCACTGAAGCTTTCTTT. It yields the protein CASSLGGGTEAFF.

The V call is TRBV9, the J call TRBJ1-1, with no clear D. The germline V gene has CDR1 SGDLS and CDR2 YYNGEE. The CDR3 has 14 amino acids. Trimming removed 3 bases from V and 4 bases from J, with 13 bases in between. The CDR3 reads CASSGRAIPTEAFF. The CDR3, as DNA: TGTGCCAGCAGCGGCCGGGCCATCCCCACTGAAGCTTTCTTT.

The CDR3, as DNA: TGTGCCAGCAGCTTAAGGTCCGAGCAGTACTTC. Its translation: CASSLRSEQYF. V usage is TRBV13 and J usage is TRBJ2-7, with no clear D. Trimming pared 2 bases from V and 6 bases from J, leaving 5 bases between. Germline V CDR1 and CDR2: PRHDT, FYEKMQ (reference sequence). This CDR3 has 11 residues.

V usage is TRBV13 and J usage is TRBJ1-2; D is undetermined. The CDR3 loop spans 16 amino acids. Trimming left V 2 bases short and J 4 bases short, with 17 bases between. Germline V gene data show CDR1 as PRHDT and CDR2 as FYEKMQ (reference sequence). In DNA form, the CDR3 reads TGTGCCAGCAGCTTAAAGTCCGGTCTGGAAGGCTATGGCTACACCTTC. Translated: CASSLKSGLEGYGYTF.